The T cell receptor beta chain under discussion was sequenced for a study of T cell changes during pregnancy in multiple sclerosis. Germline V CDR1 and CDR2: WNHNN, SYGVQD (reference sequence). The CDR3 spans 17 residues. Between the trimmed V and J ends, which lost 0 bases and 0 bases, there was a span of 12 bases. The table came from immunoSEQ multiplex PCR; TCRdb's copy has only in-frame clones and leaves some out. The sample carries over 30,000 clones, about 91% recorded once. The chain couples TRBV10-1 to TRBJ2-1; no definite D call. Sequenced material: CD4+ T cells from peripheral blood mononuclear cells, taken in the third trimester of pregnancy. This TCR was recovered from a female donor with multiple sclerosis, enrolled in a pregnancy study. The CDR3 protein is CASSESRQETSYNEQFF. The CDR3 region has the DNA TGCGCCAGCAGTGAGTCTAGGCAGGAAACCTCCTACAATGAGCAGTTCTTC.